Detailed here is one T cell receptor beta chain. Among Cohort 3 donors, those recovered had two negative PCRs, clearance, or symptom resolution. In the source study's methods: Amplifying reference gene primers gave estimates of nucleated cell counts. TCRdb keeps only in-frame clones here, not all; method: immunoSEQ multiplex PCR. V and J calls and clone size are given by that table; D and trimming were obtained from the DNA. This sample yields roughly 230,000 clones, of which 70% to 85% are seen a single time; about 3.3% belongs to the top ten. The ends were cut back, 8 bases at V and 0 bases at J, with 14 bases in the middle. This CDR3 spans 14 amino acids. Per the germline V gene, CDR1 is ENHRY and CDR2 is SYGVKD. This specimen comes from a study of blood T cell repertoires in COVID-19.

The source material was PBMCs or T cells enriched from blood (not recorded which). The receptor was isolated from a woman aged 55 to 70 who had recovered from COVID-19. This rearrangement joins TRBV10-3 to TRBJ2-7, with D tentatively TRBD2 (6 bases). CDR3 DNA: TGTGCCATCGCGGAAGGGACTCCCTCCTACGAGCAGTACTTC. It translates to CAIAEGTPSYEQYF.